A single sample gave rise to the 25 T cell receptor beta chains below, sequenced in a study of immune cell composition in non-small cell lung cancer. Normal lung was taken at the farthest possible site, at least 3 cm from tumour. Clones were sequenced by immunoSEQ multiplex PCR, and TCRdb holds only the in-frame ones, with some missing. Here the sample spans under 6,000 clones, approximately 90% being singletons. Sequencing was carried out using non-adjacent lung tissue. The receptors were gathered from a human donor with non-small cell lung cancer. Some clones in this sample may be carry-over from other donors' samples.

The genes are TRBV7-2 and TRBJ1-2; D might be TRBD1 (6 bases). The germline V and J ends were trimmed by 0 bases and 5 bases, with 10 bases remaining between them. CDR3 size: 14 residues. Germline V lookup: CDR1 SGHTA, CDR2 FQGNSA. The CDR3 spells CASSLAIQGYGYTF. In DNA, the CDR3 is TGTGCCAGCAGCTTAGCGATACAGGGATATGGCTACACCTTC.

V is TRBV9 and J is TRBJ1-4, with TRBD1 as a possible D gene (6 bases). CDR1 is SGDLS, CDR2 YYNGEE, per germline. V dropped 0 bases and J dropped 7 bases, with 13 bases sitting between them. The CDR3 runs 15 residues. CDR3 protein: CASSVGGQTGEKLFF. As DNA, the CDR3 is TGTGCCAGCAGCGTAGGGGGACAAACGGGTGAAAAACTGTTTTTT.

V usage is TRBV4-3 and J usage is TRBJ1-1; D gene unclear. Deletions cut 3 bases from V and 7 bases from J, with 12 bases between. The germline CDR1 and CDR2 sequences are LGHNA and YSLEER. This CDR3 region has 13 residues. The CDR3 region is CASSHPGRSEAFF. CDR3 DNA: TGCGCCAGCAGCCACCCAGGCCGCAGTGAAGCTTTCTTT.

Comments on this clone: Other DNA sequences in this sample translate to the same CDR3. The V gene is TRBV9, the J gene TRBJ1-4; TRBD1 aligns across 8 bases. The CDR3 spans 15 residues. CDR1 and CDR2 (germline): SGDLS, YYNGEE. V gave up 4 bases and J gave up 4 bases; unmatched junction bases: 6. The CDR3 sequence is CASSPGQGSNEKLFF. CDR3 bases: TGTGCCAGCAGCCCTGGACAGGGTAGTAATGAAAAACTGTTTTTT. The whole variable domain, remainder taken from reference TRBV9 and TRBJ1-4, is DSGVTQTPKHLITATGQRVTLRCSPRSGDLSVYWYQQSLDQGLQFLIQYYNGEERAKGNILERFSAQQFPDLHSELNLSSLELGDSALYFCASSPGQGSNEKLFFGSGTQLSVL.

The V and J genes are TRBV21-1 and TRBJ2-3; the listed D gene, TRBD2, was not tested against the DNA. TRBV21-1 is listed as a pseudogene. The CDR3 runs 16 residues. The CDR3 DNA sequence: TGTGCCAGCAGCAAAGTTGCATCGCGAAGCACAGATACGCAGTATTTT. Translating it yields CASSKVASRSTDTQYF.

J is TRBJ2-7 and V is TRBV5-6; 8 positions match TRBD1. The V gene's germline CDR1 is SGHDT and CDR2 YYEEEE. There are 15 residues in the CDR3. V shed 0 bases and J 2 bases; nucleotides not matched to a gene: 4. The CDR3, as DNA: TGTGCCAGCAGCTTGGTTGACAGGGGAACCTACGAGCAGTACTTC. The encoded protein is CASSLVDRGTYEQYF.

The gene calls are TRBV11-1 and TRBJ2-7; TRBD1 agrees at 8 bases. The CDR3 is made up of 15 amino acids. The junction had 7 bases not matched to a gene; V was cut back by 4 bases and J by 2 bases. Germline V CDR1 and CDR2: SGHAT, FQDESV (reference sequence). DNA for the CDR3: TGTGCCAGCAGCTCCGGACAGGGACTCCCCTACGAGCAGTACTTC. Protein product: CASSSGQGLPYEQYF.

CDR3 coding DNA: TGTGCCAGCAGTCCTGGCTTGGAGACCCAGTACTTC. This encodes CASSPGLETQYF. The chain recombines TRBV25-1 with TRBJ2-5; D is unresolved. V dropped 5 bases and J dropped 5 bases, with 9 bases sitting between them. There are 12 residues in the CDR3. The V gene's germline CDR1 is MGHDK and CDR2 SYGVNS.

The V gene is TRBV7-2, the J gene TRBJ2-3, with a weak D call TRBD2 (5 bases). Germline loops: CDR1 SGHTA, CDR2 FQGNSA. The CDR3 spans 16 residues. Deletions cut 6 bases from V and 1 base from J, with 17 bases between. The chain's CDR3 is CASRRNRELRTDTQYF. The CDR3, as DNA: TGTGCCAGCAGGAGAAACCGGGAACTACGCACAGATACGCAGTATTTT.

The rearrangement joins TRBV30 to TRBJ1-5; TRBD1 might be the D (5 bases). Trimming stripped 0 bases from V and 6 bases from J, with 9 bases between. CDR3 length: 13 residues. Looked up from germline, CDR1 is GTSNPN and CDR2 is SVGIG (reference sequence). The CDR3: CAWSVSGGQPQHF. In DNA, the CDR3 is TGTGCCTGGAGTGTGTCGGGGGGTCAGCCCCAGCATTTT.

The CDR3 DNA follows: TGTGCCAGCAGCCAAGAGGCAGGGGCCAGGAATGGCTACACCTTC. Residues: CASSQEAGARNGYTF. V and J are TRBV4-2 and TRBJ1-2; possibly TRBD1 for D (6 bases). The CDR3 is made up of 15 amino acids. The germline gives CDR1 LGHNA, CDR2 YNFKEQ. The V and J ends lost 0 bases and 6 bases respectively, with 14 bases between them.

This clone was seen a handful of times. The CDR3: CASSLLKTQYF. Written as DNA, the CDR3 is TGTGCCAGCAGCTTGTTAAAGACCCAGTACTTC. The chain recombines TRBV7-2 with TRBJ2-5; unclear D gene. Trimming took off 3 bases at V and 6 bases at J, with 5 bases between the two ends. CDR1 is SGHTA, CDR2 FQGNSA, per germline. CDR3 length: 11 amino acids. The full variable domain, in which reference TRBV7-2 and TRBJ2-5 provide the parts outside the CDR3, is GAGVSQSPSNKVTEKGKDVELRCDPISGHTALYWYRQSLGQGLEFLIYFQGNSAPDKSGLPSDRFSAERTGGSVSTLTIQRTQQEDSAVYLCASSLLKTQYFGPGTRLLVL.

The chain joins TRBV5-6 to TRBJ2-1, with 12 bases matching TRBD2. The CDR3 extends over 16 amino acids. In germline, CDR1 is SGHDT, CDR2 YYEEEE. The trim removed 4 bases at V and 7 bases at J, leaving 9 bases unmatched. The CDR3 DNA reads TGTGCCAGCAGCCCGGGCTTGCTAGCGGGAGGGAATGAGCAGTTCTTC. Amino acids: CASSPGLLAGGNEQFF. Complete variable domain (other parts from reference TRBV5-6 and TRBJ2-1): DAGVTQSPTHLIKTRGQQVTLRCSPKSGHDTVSWYQQALGQGPQFIFQYYEEEERQRGNFPDRFSGHQFPNYSSELNVNALLLGDSALYLCASSPGLLAGGNEQFFGPGTRLTVL.

This chain links TRBV28 with TRBJ1-2; 10 bases are a match to TRBD1. Germline-derived CDR1 and CDR2 are MDHEN and SYDVKM. The CDR3 totals 13 residues. V lost 6 bases, J lost 5 bases, and 3 bases stayed unmatched. CDR3 loop: CASRPGQGYGYTF. The CDR3 coding sequence is TGTGCCAGCAGACCGGGACAGGGGTATGGCTACACCTTC.

The chain recombines TRBV5-6 with TRBJ2-7, with TRBD1 identical over 10 bases. The junction had 6 bases not matched to a gene; V was cut back by 0 bases and J by 3 bases. The germline CDR1 and CDR2 sequences are SGHDT and YYEEEE. The length of the CDR3 is 16 residues. The CDR3 DNA follows: TGTGCCAGCAGCTTGGGGACAGGGGGTTGGAACTACGAGCAGTACTTC. It encodes CASSLGTGGWNYEQYF.

The rearrangement joins TRBV7-9 to TRBJ2-3; the match to TRBD2 covers 14 bases. Germline V gene data show CDR1 as SEHNR and CDR2 as FQNEAQ (reference sequence). This CDR3 has 17 residues. V gave up 5 bases and J gave up 2 bases; unmatched junction bases: 6. For the CDR3, the DNA is TGTGCCAGCAGCCTCGGACTAGCGGGGGGTGACACAGATACGCAGTATTTT. This translates into CASSLGLAGGDTDTQYF.

The chain carries TRBV5-1 and TRBJ1-2, with D possibly TRBD1 on 5 matching bases. The germline V and J ends were trimmed by 0 bases and 2 bases, with 5 bases remaining between them. The CDR3 spans 13 residues. CDR1 is SGHRS, CDR2 YFSETQ, per germline. This CDR3 is CASSLGQNYGYTF. The CDR3 DNA reads as TGCGCCAGCAGCTTGGGACAGAACTATGGCTACACCTTC.

This clone has more than one count but fewer than ten. The V gene is TRBV4-3, the J gene TRBJ1-4; 9 bases are a match to TRBD1. This CDR3 spans 16 amino acids. The V and J ends lost 2 bases and 7 bases, in that order; junction bases with no gene match: 8. CDR1 is LGHNA, CDR2 YSLEER, per germline. CDR3 loop: CASSQKPGQGSEKLFF. For the CDR3, the DNA is TGCGCCAGCAGCCAAAAACCGGGACAGGGAAGTGAAAAACTGTTTTTT.

The chain couples TRBV6-1 to TRBJ2-1; tentatively, D is TRBD2 (6 bases). Between the trimmed V and J ends, which lost 1 base and 9 bases, there was a span of 13 bases. Per the germline V gene, CDR1 is MNHNS and CDR2 is SASEGT. The CDR3 covers 14 residues. The CDR3 nucleotides read TGTGCCAGCAGTGAAGTGGGGGATAGCGGTGAGCAGTTCTTC. As protein: CASSEVGDSGEQFF.

This rearrangement joins TRBV10-3 to TRBJ1-5; weak D call: TRBD1 (5 bases). Germline CDR1 reads ENHRY; CDR2 reads SYGVKD. This CDR3 has 15 amino acids. V shed 4 bases and J shed 2 bases, with 12 bases lying between them. CDR3 protein: CAISVGEEGNQPQHF. CDR3 sequence (DNA): TGTGCCATCAGTGTAGGGGAGGAGGGCAATCAGCCCCAGCATTTT.

The genes are TRBV9 and TRBJ2-2, with D perhaps matching TRBD1 (6 bases). CDR1 is SGDLS and CDR2 is YYNGEE in the germline V gene. This CDR3 is built from 13 residues. The V end was cut by 1 base, the J end by 8 bases, with 9 bases between. Written as DNA, the CDR3 is TGTGCCAGCAGCGTACGAAGGGGGGGGGAGCTGTTTTTT. This translates into CASSVRRGGELFF.

V usage is TRBV20-1 and J usage is TRBJ2-7; tentatively, D is TRBD1 (5 bases). The V gene lost 6 bases and the J gene lost 5 bases, with 11 bases spanning the gap. The CDR3 is 11 amino acids. Germline lookup yields CDR1 DFQATT and CDR2 SNEGSKA (reference sequence). CDR3 residues: CSAKQGDEQYF. As DNA, the CDR3 is TGCAGTGCAAAGCAAGGGGACGAGCAGTACTTC.

The chain recombines TRBV5-1 with TRBJ2-1, with 8 bases matching TRBD2. The CDR3 is 15 amino acids. V lost 0 bases and J lost 5; bases outside the gene matches: 4. Germline CDR1 reads SGHRS; CDR2 reads YFSETQ. CDR3 sequence: CASSLAPTSDNEQFF. CDR3 DNA sequence: TGCGCCAGCAGCTTGGCCCCGACTAGCGACAATGAGCAGTTCTTC.

The V and J genes are TRBV4-2 and TRBJ1-5; 10 bases line up with TRBD1. This CDR3 has 18 amino acids. The trim removed 4 bases at V and 3 bases at J, leaving 12 bases unmatched. Germline V lookup: CDR1 LGHNA, CDR2 YNFKEQ. In nucleotides, the CDR3 is TGTGCCAGCAGCCGAATACAGAGCGGGACAGGGGTCAATCAGCCCCAGCATTTT. Amino acid sequence: CASSRIQSGTGVNQPQHF.

This clone was seen a handful of times. The chain links TRBV7-2 to TRBJ2-3, with unresolved D. The V gene lost 5 bases and the J gene lost 1 base, with 13 bases spanning the gap. There are 15 residues in the CDR3. The germline V gene has CDR1 SGHTA and CDR2 FQGNSA. Here the CDR3 reads CASSPDSLGTDTQYF. CDR3 in DNA: TGTGCCAGCAGCCCCGACTCTCTCGGCACAGATACGCAGTATTTT.